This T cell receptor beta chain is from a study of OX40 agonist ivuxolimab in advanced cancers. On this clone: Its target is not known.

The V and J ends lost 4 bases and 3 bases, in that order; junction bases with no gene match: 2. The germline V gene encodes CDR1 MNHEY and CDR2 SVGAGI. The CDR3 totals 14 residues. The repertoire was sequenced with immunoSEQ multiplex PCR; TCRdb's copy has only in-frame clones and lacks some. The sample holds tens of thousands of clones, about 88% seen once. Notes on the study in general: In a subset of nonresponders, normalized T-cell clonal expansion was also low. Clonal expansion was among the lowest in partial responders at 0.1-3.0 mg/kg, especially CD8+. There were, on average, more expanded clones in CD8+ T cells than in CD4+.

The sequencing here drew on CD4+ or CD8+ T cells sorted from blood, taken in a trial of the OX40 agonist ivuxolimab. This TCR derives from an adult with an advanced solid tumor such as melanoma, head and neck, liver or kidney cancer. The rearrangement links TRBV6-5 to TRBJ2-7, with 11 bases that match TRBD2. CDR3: CASSLGTSGYEQYF. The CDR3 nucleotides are TGTGCCAGCAGTTTAGGGACTAGCGGCTACGAGCAGTACTTC.